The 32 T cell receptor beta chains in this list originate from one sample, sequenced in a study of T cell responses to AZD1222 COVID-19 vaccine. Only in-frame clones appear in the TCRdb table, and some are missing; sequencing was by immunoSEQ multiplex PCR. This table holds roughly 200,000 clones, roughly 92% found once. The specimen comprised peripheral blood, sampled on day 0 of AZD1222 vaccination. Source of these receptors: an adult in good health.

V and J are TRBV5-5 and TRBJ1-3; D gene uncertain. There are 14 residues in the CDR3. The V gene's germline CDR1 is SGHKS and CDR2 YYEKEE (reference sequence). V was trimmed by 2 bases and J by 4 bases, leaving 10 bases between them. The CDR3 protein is CASSLWAGGNTIYF. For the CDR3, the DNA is TGTGCCAGCAGCTTATGGGCCGGAGGAAACACCATATATTTT.

DNA for the CDR3: TGCGCCAGCAGCTTGGACGGGAATCAGCCCCAGCATTTT. The encoded protein is CASSLDGNQPQHF. The chain has TRBV5-1 and TRBJ1-5; no definite D call. Trimming stripped 0 bases from V and 4 bases from J, with 5 bases between. Per the germline V gene, CDR1 is SGHRS and CDR2 is YFSETQ. There are 13 residues in the CDR3.

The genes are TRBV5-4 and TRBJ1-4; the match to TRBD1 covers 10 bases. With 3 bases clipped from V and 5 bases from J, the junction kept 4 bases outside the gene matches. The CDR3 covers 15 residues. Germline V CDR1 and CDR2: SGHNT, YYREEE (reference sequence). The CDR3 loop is CASSSPGQGNEKLFF. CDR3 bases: TGTGCCAGCAGCTCACCGGGACAGGGGAATGAAAAACTGTTTTTT.

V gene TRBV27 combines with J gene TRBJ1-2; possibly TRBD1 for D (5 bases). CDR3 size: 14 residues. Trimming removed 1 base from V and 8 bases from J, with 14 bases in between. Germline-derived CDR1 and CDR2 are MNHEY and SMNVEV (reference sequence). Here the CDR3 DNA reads TGTGCCAGCAGTTTATATCCTAATGGGGGGGGCTACACCTTC. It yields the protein CASSLYPNGGGYTF.

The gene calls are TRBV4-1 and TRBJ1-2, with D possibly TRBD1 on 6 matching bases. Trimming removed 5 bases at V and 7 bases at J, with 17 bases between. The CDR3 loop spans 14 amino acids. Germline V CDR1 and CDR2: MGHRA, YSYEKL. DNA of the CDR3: TGCGCCAGCAGCTCTCCGGGGGGGCTAAGTGGCTACACCTTC. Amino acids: CASSSPGGLSGYTF.

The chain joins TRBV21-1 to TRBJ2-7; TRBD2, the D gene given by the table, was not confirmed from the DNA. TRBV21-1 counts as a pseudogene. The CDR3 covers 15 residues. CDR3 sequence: CASSKVTVGPSGEYF. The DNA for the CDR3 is TGTGCCAGCAGCAAGGTGACAGTGGGACCCAGCGGGGAGTACTTC.

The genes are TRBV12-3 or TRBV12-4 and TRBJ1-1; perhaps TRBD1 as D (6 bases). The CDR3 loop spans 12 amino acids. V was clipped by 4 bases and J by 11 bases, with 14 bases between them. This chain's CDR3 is CASSSPGARAFF. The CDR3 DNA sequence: TGTGCCAGCAGTTCCCCGGGGGCGCGTGCTTTCTTT.

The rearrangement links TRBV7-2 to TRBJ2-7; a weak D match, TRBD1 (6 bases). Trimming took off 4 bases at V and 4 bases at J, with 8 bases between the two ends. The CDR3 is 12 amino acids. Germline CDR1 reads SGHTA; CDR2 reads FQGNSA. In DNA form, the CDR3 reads TGTGCCAGCAGCTACAGGGAATACGAGCAGTACTTC. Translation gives CASSYREYEQYF.

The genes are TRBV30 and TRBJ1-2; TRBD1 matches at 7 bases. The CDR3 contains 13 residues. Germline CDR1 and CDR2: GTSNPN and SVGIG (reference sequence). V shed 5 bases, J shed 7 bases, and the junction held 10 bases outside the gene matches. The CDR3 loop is CAWEPGGPGGYTF. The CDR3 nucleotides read TGTGCCTGGGAACCAGGGGGACCGGGTGGCTACACCTTC.

The CDR3 loop is CASRDLGDSYEQYF. Here the CDR3 DNA reads TGCGCCAGCAGGGATTTAGGGGACTCCTACGAGCAGTACTTC. The rearrangement joins TRBV5-1 to TRBJ2-7; D possibly corresponds to TRBD1 (5 bases). V was clipped by 5 bases and J by 0 bases, with 12 bases between them. This CDR3 is built from 14 residues. Germline CDR1 is SGHRS and CDR2 is YFSETQ.

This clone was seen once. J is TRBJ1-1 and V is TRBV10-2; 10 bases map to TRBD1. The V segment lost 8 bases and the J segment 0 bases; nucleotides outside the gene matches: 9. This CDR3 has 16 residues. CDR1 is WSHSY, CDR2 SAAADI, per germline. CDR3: CASVDRGRLVNTEAFF. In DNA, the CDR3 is TGCGCCAGCGTCGACAGGGGGCGATTAGTGAACACTGAAGCTTTCTTT.

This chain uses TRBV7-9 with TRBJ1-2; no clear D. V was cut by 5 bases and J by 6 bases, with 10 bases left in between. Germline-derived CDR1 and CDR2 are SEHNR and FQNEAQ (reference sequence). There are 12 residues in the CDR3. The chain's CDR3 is CASSPSGHGYTF. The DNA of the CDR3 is TGTGCCAGCAGCCCCAGTGGCCATGGCTACACCTTC.

The CDR3 bases are TGTGCCAGCAGCTTAGTAGGGCGGGGGGCGCAAGAGACCCAGTACTTC. It codes for CASSLVGRGAQETQYF. The chain recombines TRBV7-2 with TRBJ2-5, with 8 nucleotides matching TRBD2. V lost 1 base, J lost 2 bases, and 6 bases stayed unmatched. Germline V lookup: CDR1 SGHTA, CDR2 FQGNSA. The CDR3 has 16 amino acids.

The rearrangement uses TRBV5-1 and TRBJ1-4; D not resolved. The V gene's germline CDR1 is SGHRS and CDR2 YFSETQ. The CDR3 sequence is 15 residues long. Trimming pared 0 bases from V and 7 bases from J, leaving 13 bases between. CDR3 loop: CASSLAGRAAEKLFF. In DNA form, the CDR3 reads TGCGCCAGCAGCTTGGCCGGGCGGGCGGCTGAAAAACTGTTTTTT.

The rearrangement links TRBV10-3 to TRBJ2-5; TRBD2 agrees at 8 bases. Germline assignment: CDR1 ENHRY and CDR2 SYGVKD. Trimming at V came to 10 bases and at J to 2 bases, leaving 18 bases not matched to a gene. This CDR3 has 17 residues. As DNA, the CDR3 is TGTGCCACCTCGGGAGGGGCTCTGGGCAGTGGACAAGAGACCCAGTACTTC. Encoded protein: CATSGGALGSGQETQYF.

CDR3 DNA sequence: TGTGCCAGCAGCCCCGGGCCCGGTTTGGGTCAGCCCCAGCATTTT. This translates into CASSPGPGLGQPQHF. The chain recombines TRBV6-5 with TRBJ1-5; D uncertain. CDR1 is MNHEY, CDR2 SVGAGI, per germline. The CDR3 has 15 amino acids. V lost 6 bases to trimming and J lost 6 bases, with 18 bases between them.

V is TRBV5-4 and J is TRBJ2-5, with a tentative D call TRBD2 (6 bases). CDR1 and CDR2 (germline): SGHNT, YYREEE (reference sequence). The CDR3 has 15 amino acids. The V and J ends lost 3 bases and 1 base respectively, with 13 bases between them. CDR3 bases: TGTGCCAGCAGCTCCAGACTAGGCTCCCAAGAGACCCAGTACTTC. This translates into CASSSRLGSQETQYF.

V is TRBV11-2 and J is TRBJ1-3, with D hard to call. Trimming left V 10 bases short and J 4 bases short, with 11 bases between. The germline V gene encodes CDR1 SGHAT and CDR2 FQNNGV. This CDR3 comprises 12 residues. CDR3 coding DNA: TGTGCCATCCGGACCGCCGGAAACACCATATATTTT. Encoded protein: CAIRTAGNTIYF.

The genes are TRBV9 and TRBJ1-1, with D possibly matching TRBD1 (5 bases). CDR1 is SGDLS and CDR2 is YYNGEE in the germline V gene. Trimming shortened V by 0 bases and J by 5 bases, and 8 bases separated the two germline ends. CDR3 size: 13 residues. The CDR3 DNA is TGTGCCAGCAGCGTAGATGGGGGAACTGAAGCTTTCTTT. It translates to CASSVDGGTEAFF.

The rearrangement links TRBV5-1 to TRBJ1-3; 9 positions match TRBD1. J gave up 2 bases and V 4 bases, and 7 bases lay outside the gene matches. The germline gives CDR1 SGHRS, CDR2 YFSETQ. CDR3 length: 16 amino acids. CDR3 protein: CASSVDRGSAGNTIYF. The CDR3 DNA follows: TGCGCCAGCAGCGTGGACAGGGGTTCTGCTGGAAACACCATATATTTT.

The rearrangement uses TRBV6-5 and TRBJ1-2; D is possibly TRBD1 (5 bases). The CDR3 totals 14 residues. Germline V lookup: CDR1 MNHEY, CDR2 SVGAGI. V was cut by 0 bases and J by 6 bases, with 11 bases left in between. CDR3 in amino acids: CASSYSSREDGYTF. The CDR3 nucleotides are TGTGCCAGCAGTTACTCGAGCAGGGAGGATGGCTACACCTTC.

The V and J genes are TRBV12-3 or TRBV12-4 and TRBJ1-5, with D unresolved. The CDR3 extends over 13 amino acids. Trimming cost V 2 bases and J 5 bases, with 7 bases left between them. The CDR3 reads CASSLSYDQPQHF. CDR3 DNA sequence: TGTGCCAGCAGTTTATCATATGATCAGCCCCAGCATTTT.

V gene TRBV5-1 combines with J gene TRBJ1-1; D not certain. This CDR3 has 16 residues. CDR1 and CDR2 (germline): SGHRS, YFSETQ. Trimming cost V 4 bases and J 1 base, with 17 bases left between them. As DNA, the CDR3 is TGCGCCAGCAGCCTTGGACGTTGGGTGACGAACACTGAAGCTTTCTTT. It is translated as CASSLGRWVTNTEAFF.

In DNA form, the CDR3 reads TGTGCCAGCAGTTTTCGGGACCGCGCCTATGGCTACACCTTC. This gives the protein CASSFRDRAYGYTF. This chain uses TRBV28 with TRBJ1-2; a possible D gene is TRBD1 (5 bases). This CDR3 comprises 14 residues. V was pared by 3 bases and J by 4 bases, with 12 bases between. The germline CDR1 and CDR2 sequences are MDHEN and SYDVKM.

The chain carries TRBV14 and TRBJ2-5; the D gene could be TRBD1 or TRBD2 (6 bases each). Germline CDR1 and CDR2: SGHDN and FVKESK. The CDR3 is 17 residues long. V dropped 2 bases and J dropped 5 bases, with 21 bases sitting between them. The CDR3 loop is CASSQRGKGGVWETQYF. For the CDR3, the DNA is TGTGCCAGCAGCCAACGAGGCAAGGGGGGAGTGTGGGAGACCCAGTACTTC. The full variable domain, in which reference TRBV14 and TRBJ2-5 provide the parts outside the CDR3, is EAGVTQFPSHSVIEKGQTVTLRCDPISGHDNLYWYRRVMGKEIKFLLHFVKESKQDESGMPNNRFLAERTGGTYSTLKVQPAELEDSGVYFCASSQRGKGGVWETQYFGPGTRLLVL.

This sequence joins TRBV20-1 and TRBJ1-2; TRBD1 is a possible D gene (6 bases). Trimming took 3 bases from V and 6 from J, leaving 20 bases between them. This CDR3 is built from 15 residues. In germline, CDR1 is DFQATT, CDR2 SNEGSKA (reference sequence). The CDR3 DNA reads TGCAGTGCTAGTTCCAGACCTCTGGGGGCCAATGGCTACACCTTC. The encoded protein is CSASSRPLGANGYTF.

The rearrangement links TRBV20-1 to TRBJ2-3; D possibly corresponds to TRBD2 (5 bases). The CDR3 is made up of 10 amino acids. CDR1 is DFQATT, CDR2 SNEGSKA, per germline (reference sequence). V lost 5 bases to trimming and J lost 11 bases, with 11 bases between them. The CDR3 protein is CSASTGMQYF. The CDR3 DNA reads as TGCAGTGCTTCCACCGGGATGCAGTATTTT.

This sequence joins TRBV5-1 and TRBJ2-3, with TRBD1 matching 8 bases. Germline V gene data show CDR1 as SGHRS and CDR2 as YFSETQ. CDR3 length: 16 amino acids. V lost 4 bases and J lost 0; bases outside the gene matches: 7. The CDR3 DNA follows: TGCGCCAGCAGCGCTGGACAGGGTCCTAGCACAGATACGCAGTATTTT. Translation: CASSAGQGPSTDTQYF.

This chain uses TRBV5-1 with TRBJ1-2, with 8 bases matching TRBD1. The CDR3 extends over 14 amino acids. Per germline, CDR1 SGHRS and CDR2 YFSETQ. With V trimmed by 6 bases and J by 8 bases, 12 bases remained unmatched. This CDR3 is CASTLTTGADGYTF. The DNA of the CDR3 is TGCGCCAGCACCCTTACGACAGGGGCTGACGGCTACACCTTC.

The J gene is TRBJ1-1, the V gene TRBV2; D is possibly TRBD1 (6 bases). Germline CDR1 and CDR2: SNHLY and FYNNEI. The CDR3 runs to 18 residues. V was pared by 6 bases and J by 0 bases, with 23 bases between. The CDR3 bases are TGTGCCAGCAGGTTACTACGACGGACAGCTTCGATGAACACTGAAGCTTTCTTT. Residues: CASRLLRRTASMNTEAFF.

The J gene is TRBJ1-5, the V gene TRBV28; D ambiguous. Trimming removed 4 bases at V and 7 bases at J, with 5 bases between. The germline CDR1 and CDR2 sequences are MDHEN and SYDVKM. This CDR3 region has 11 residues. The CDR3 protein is CASSSYQPQHF. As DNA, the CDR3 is TGTGCCAGCAGTTCGTACCAGCCCCAGCATTTT.

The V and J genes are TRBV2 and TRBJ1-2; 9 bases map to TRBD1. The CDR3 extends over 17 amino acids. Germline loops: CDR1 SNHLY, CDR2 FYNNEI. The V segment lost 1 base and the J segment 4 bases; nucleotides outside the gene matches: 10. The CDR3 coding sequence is TGTGCCAGCAGTGAAGTTTTCGGGACAGGGATCACCTATGGCTACACCTTC. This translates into CASSEVFGTGITYGYTF.